This T cell receptor (beta chain) was observed in a study of blood T cell repertoires in COVID-19. About the study: Samples of COVID-19 (acute and convalescent) were obtained from the United States, Italy and Spain. T cells, B-cell-depleted T cells, or PBMCs supplied cDNA or gDNA.

The germline V and J ends were trimmed by 7 bases and 7 bases, with 19 bases remaining between them. CDR1 MNHGY and CDR2 SVAAGI come from the germline V gene. The CDR3 is made up of 15 amino acids. It was during active infection that Seattle patients were enrolled and then longitudinally followed. As handled by the study authors: Nucleated cell counts were estimated from reference gene primer amplification. The data were produced by immunoSEQ multiplex PCR, yet TCRdb's version contains in-frame clones alone and is incomplete. The V and J calls and clone size are taken from that table; D and trimming were inferred from the DNA. The data contain 350,000 to 500,000 clones, roughly 89% of them seen just once; the ten biggest clones take up more than 0.7%.

The TCR comes from a man younger than 35 with COVID-19, enrolled during active disease. The chain combines TRBV6-9 with TRBJ1-4, with TRBD1 as a possible D gene (5 bases). Sequencing was performed on peripheral blood. The CDR3: CASTDGAGGVEKLFF. Here the CDR3 DNA reads TGTGCCAGCACTGACGGGGCGGGAGGAGTTGAAAAACTGTTTTTT.